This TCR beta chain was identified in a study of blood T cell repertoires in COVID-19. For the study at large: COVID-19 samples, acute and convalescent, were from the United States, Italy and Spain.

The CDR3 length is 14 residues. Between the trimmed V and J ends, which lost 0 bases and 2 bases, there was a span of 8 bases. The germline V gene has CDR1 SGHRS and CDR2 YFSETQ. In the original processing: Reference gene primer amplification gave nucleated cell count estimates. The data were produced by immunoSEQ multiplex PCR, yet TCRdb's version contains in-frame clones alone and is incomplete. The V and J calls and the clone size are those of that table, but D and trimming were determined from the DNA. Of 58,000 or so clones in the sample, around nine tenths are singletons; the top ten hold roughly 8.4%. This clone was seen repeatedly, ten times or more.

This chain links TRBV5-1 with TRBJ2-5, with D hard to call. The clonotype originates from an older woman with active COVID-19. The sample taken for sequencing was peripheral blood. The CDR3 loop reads CASSLGGSQETQYF. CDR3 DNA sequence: TGCGCCAGCAGCTTGGGTGGCAGTCAAGAGACCCAGTACTTC.